What follows are 13 T cell receptor beta chains derived from one specimen sequenced in a study of tumor-infiltrating lymphocytes in primary liver carcinoma. Starting from 500 ng of total RNA, TCR beta cDNA was produced with a primer in the constant region. Nested multiplex PCR, run for three rounds with slightly modified ARM-PCR, yielded TCR beta libraries. PCR rounds one and two used TRBV1-TRBV30 forward primers with a C-beta reverse primer for 10 cycles each. Via MiXCR, TCRdb re-called the multiplex PCR reads, giving one row per CDR3 protein. The table lists roughly 100,000 distinct CDR3 sequences, approximately 80% of them singletons. Co-extracting RNA and DNA was done with roughly 17-32 mg of unsorted bulk tissue as input. Sequenced sample: liver tumor tissue from sampling region 3. Documented subset: tumor region T3, left-lateral pole. These receptors were obtained from a man in his forties or fifties with primary liver carcinoma and hepatitis B virus infection.

V and J are TRBV28 and TRBJ1-4, with D perhaps TRBD1 (5 bases). The germline V gene encodes CDR1 MDHEN and CDR2 SYDVKM. The CDR3 runs 14 residues. The CDR3 is CASSGDPTNEKLFF. The DNA of the CDR3 is TGTGCTAGCTCCGGGGACCCAACTAATGAAAAACTGTTTTTT.

Points on this clonotype: Its ends do not fully match the called genes, so a read error is possible. This rearrangement joins TRBV29-1 to TRBJ2-7; tentative D call: TRBD2 (6 bases). Germline V gives CDR1 SQVTM, CDR2 ANQGSEA. The CDR3 contains 15 residues. CDR3 residues: CCVEGPDGSSYEQYF. For the CDR3, the DNA is TGCTGCGTTGAAGGTCCTGACGGGAGCTCCTACGAGCAGTACTTC.

This clonotype was counted only a few times. The V and J genes are TRBV19 and TRBJ1-1; D is uncertain. Germline V gene data show CDR1 as LNHDA and CDR2 as SQIVND (reference sequence). V was trimmed by 4 bases and J by 5 bases, leaving 11 bases between them. This CDR3 is built from 13 residues. In nucleotides, the CDR3 is TGTGCCAGTAGTAAAAGAGGAGTTACTGAAGCTTTCTTT. The encoded protein is CASSKRGVTEAFF.

At least ten counts were recorded for this clonotype. The chain recombines TRBV4-1 with TRBJ1-1, with D maybe TRBD1 (5 bases). The CDR3 totals 14 residues. CDR1 and CDR2 (germline): MGHRA, YSYEKL. Trimming took off 4 bases at V and 2 bases at J, with 11 bases between the two ends. This chain's CDR3 is CASSRGVANTEAFF. In DNA, the CDR3 is TGCGCCAGCAGCCGGGGGGTGGCTAACACTGAAGCTTTCTTT.

Remarks on this clonotype: The CDR3 does not close with the conserved phenylalanine or tryptophan, likely indicating a read error. No DNA is shown, since the ends of the CDR3 on it are uncertain; the CDR3 is the one TCRdb lists. This chain links TRBV12-3 or TRBV12-4 with TRBJ2-1; the table's D call, TRBD2, was not checked against the DNA. The CDR3 region is 11 residues in length, termini included. The CDR3 sequence is CASGLGLSEFI.

A note on this clonotype: One end of the junction varies from germline; a read error may be responsible. The chain combines TRBV5-1 with TRBJ2-2; 7 bases agree with TRBD2. The CDR3 extends over 16 amino acids. From germline, CDR1 is SGHRS and CDR2 YFSETQ. CDR3 bases: TGCGCCATCAGCTTACATCACAGGACGAACAGCGGGGAACTGTTTTTT. Translating gives CAISLHHRTNSGELFF.

For this clonotype: One end of the junction does not line up with germline, which may come from a read error. The V and J genes are TRBV6-2 or TRBV6-3 and TRBJ2-7, with 7 positions matching TRBD1. The CDR3 is 16 residues long. CDR1 and CDR2 (germline): MNHEY, SVGEGT. CDR3 nucleotide sequence: TGCACCAGCAGTTACTCGACACAGGGGAATCGCTACGAGCAGTACTTC. Translating gives CTSSYSTQGNRYEQYF.

The rearrangement joins TRBV9 to TRBJ2-2; D possibly corresponds to TRBD2 (5 bases). The ends were cut back, 0 bases at V and 5 bases at J, with 5 bases in the middle. Germline-derived CDR1 and CDR2 are SGDLS and YYNGEE. The CDR3 loop spans 13 amino acids. The CDR3, as DNA: TGTGCCAGCAGCGTAGGAGGGACCGGGGAGCTGTTTTTT. Its protein is CASSVGGTGELFF. Looking up the rest from reference TRBV9 and TRBJ2-2 gives the full variable domain: DSGVTQTPKHLITATGQRVTLRCSPRSGDLSVYWYQQSLDQGLQFLIQYYNGEERAKGNILERFSAQQFPDLHSELNLSSLELGDSALYFCASSVGGTGELFFGEGSRLTVL.

In the case of this clonotype: One end of the junction is discordant with germline, which a read error may explain. The gene calls are TRBV5-1 and TRBJ2-2, with TRBD2 as a possible D gene (5 bases). CDR3 length: 15 residues. Germline V lookup: CDR1 SGHRS, CDR2 YFSETQ. DNA of the CDR3: TGCGCCAGCACCTCGCCTTTGCGAAACACCGGGGAGCTTTTTTTT. This encodes CASTSPLRNTGELFF.

The chain has TRBV6-2 or TRBV6-3 and TRBJ2-7, with TRBD1 identical over 7 bases. This CDR3 contains 14 residues. Germline assignment: CDR1 MNHEY and CDR2 SVGEGT. The CDR3: CVNSLRDRAHEQYF. CDR3 sequence (DNA): TGTGTCAATAGCCTCCGTGACAGGGCCCACGAGCAGTACTTC.

As for this clonotype: The junction shows a germline mismatch at one end, possibly a read error. The V gene is TRBV7-9, the J gene TRBJ2-7; D remains unclear. CDR3 length equals 17 residues. Germline assignment: CDR1 SEHNR and CDR2 FQNEAQ (reference sequence). The CDR3 spells CASSLGTPVKPPYEQYF. CDR3 nucleotides: TGTGCCAGCAGCTTAGGAACCCCCGTGAAACCACCCTACGAACAGTACTTC.

The chain employs TRBV5-1 and TRBJ2-1; tentatively, D is TRBD2 (7 bases). CDR1 is SGHRS and CDR2 is YFSETQ in the germline V gene. Trimming removed 0 bases from V and 6 bases from J, with 10 bases in between. The CDR3 runs to 14 residues. The CDR3 DNA sequence: TGCGCCAGCAGCTTGGCGGGGGGCAGCAATGAGCAGTTCTTC. It codes for CASSLAGGSNEQFF.

In its sample, this clonotype was seen once. The chain couples TRBV10-3 to TRBJ2-7, with 7 bases lining up with TRBD2. Germline V gives CDR1 ENHRY, CDR2 SYGVKD. The CDR3 extends over 16 amino acids. Trimming removed 4 bases from V and 10 bases from J; junction bases left unmatched: 19. The CDR3 coding sequence is TGTGCCATCAGTGGTGGGAGGGAGAGGAACTCTGGCGATCAGTACTTC. Its translation is CAISGGRERNSGDQYF.